This TCR beta chain emerged from a study of human T cells and chemical hapten exposure. Study information: DPC 0.01% went on the upper back by patch test, with reading at 6 days. Affected patients, primarily female, had alopecia areata, totalis or universalis.

Trimming cost V 7 bases and J 6 bases; bases outside gene matches: 10. The CDR3 runs 15 residues. Germline assignment: CDR1 MNHEY and CDR2 SMNVEV (reference sequence). Time point indicated: patch test 1, 2 weeks after DPC sensitization. Treatment: therapeutic diphenylcyclopropenone sensitization with weekly scalp DPC. Blood collection took place prior to placing each patch test. Individual cDNA molecules (in the library) carried attached unique molecular identifiers. TCRdb re-analysed the RACE reads in MiXCR, keeping a single row per CDR3 protein. The sample comprises 150,000 to 200,000 distinct CDR3 sequences, 20% to 25% of which are singletons, and about 6.7% rests with the top ten.

Sequences were derived from whole blood, sampled in connection with sensitization to the hapten diphenylcyclopropenone (DPC). J is TRBJ2-7 and V is TRBV27; 12 nucleotides line up with TRBD1. The receptor's source is a woman aged 50 to 60 with alopecia areata. Some clones in this sample may be carry-over from other donors' samples. As DNA, the CDR3 is TGTGCCAGCAAACCAACCGGGACAGGGGGCGGCGAGCAGTACTTC. This codes for CASKPTGTGGGEQYF.